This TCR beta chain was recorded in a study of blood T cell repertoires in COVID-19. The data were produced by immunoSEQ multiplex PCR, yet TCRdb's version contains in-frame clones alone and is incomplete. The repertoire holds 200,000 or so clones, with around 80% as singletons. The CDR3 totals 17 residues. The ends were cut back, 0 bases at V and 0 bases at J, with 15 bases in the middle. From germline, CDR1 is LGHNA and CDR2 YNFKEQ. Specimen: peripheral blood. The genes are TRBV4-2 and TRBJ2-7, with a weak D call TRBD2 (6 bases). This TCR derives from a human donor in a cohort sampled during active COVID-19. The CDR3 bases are TGTGCCAGCAGCCAAGATCCTTGGCGGGATGGCTCCTACGAGCAGTACTTC. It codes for CASSQDPWRDGSYEQYF.